At least ten counts were recorded for the clone carrying this T cell receptor (beta chain). Its antigen is not identified. The sample is drawn from a study of CD8+CD57+ T cells in acquired aplastic anemia. Turning to the study itself: The DNA of sorted CD4+ and CD8+ cells averaged around 3 ug.

The sequenced patients had an expansion of CD8+CD57+ cells seen by flow cytometry. Each of the patients presented with severe acquired aplastic anemia. The TCR beta profiling, which covered VDJ combination and CDR3 sequence, was carried out using genomic DNA as the template. TCRdb analysed the reads with MiXCR anew, one entry per CDR3 protein. The table shows over 150,000 distinct CDR3 sequences, with around 63% occurring only once. General study points: Patient and control CD8+ Simpson's diversity was not significantly different.

This clonotype originated in a human donor with aplastic anemia. The sample comprised sorted CD4+, CD8+, or CD8+CD57+ T cells (not recorded which) from PBMCs.

CDR3 sequence reads: CASSSSLFRGFCFEQYF. CDR3 nucleotide sequence: TGTGCCAGCAGCTCGTCCCTGTTTCGAGGGTTTTGCTTCGAGCAGTACTTC. V gene TRBV11-3 combines with J gene TRBJ2-7; TRBD2 is a possible D gene (5 bases). Germline V CDR1 and CDR2: SGHNT, YENEEA. This CDR3 has 17 residues. The V end lost 4 bases, the J end lost 6 bases, and 25 bases lay between the germline ends.